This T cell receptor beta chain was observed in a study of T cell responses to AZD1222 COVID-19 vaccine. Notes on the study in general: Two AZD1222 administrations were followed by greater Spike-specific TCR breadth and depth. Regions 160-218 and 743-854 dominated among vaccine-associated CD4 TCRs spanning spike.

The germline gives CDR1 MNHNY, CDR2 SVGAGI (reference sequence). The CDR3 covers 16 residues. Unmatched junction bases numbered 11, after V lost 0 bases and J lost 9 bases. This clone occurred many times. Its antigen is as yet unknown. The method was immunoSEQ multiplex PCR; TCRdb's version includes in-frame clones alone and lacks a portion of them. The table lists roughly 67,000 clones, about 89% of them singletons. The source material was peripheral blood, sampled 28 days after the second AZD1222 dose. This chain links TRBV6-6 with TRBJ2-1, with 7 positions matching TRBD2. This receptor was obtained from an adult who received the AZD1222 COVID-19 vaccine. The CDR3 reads CASSYSPSGPQGEQFF. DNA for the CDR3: TGTGCCAGCAGTTACTCCCCTAGCGGACCTCAGGGTGAGCAGTTCTTC.